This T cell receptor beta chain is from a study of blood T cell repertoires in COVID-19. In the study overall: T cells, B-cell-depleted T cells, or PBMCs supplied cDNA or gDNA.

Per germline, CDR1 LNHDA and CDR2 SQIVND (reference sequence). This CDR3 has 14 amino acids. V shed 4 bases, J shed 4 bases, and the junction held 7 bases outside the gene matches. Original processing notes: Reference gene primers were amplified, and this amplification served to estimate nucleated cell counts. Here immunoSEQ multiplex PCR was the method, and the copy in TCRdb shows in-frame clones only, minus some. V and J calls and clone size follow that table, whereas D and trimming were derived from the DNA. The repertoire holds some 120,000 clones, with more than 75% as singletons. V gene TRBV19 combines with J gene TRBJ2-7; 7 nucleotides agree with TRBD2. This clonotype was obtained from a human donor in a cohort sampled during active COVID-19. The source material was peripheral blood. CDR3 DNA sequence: TGTGCCAGTAGTAAGACACTAGCGTCGTACGAGCAGTACTTC. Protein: CASSKTLASYEQYF. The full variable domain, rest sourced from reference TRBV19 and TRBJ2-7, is DGGITQSPKYLFRKEGQNVTLSCEQNLNHDAMYWYRQDPGQGLRLIYYSQIVNDFQKGDIAEGYSVSREKKESFPLTVTSAQKNPTAFYLCASSKTLASYEQYFGPGTRLTVT.